This T cell receptor (beta chain) was recorded in a study of blood T cell repertoires in COVID-19. Study in general: Samples came from the United States, Italy and Spain, spanning acute and convalescent COVID-19. The cDNA or gDNA used as material had been derived from T cells, B-cell-depleted T cells, or PBMCs.

The V and J ends lost 5 bases and 5 bases respectively, with 18 bases between them. Germline V CDR1 and CDR2: SGHTA, FQGNSA. CDR3 size: 15 residues. Living in 20 to 30 US areas, the participants were between roughly 18 and 95 years of age. Source study methods: Using reference gene primer amplification, nucleated cell counts were estimated. Method: immunoSEQ multiplex PCR; TCRdb's copy keeps in-frame clones and lacks some. The V and J calls and clone size come from that table; D and trimming were worked out from the DNA. The table lists about half a million clones, 75% to 90% of them singletons. The receptor's source is a woman aged 55-75 years who had recovered from COVID-19. The material sequenced was PBMCs or T cells enriched from blood (not recorded which). The chain joins TRBV7-2 to TRBJ2-5; D perhaps matches TRBD2 (7 bases). The CDR3 sequence is CASSRNKQGGETQYF. The CDR3 bases are TGTGCCAGCAGCCGCAATAAACAGGGAGGGGAGACCCAGTACTTC.